The next 4 T cell receptor beta chains were all read from a single sample in a study of T cell repertoires in cytomegalovirus infection. TCRdb fed the reads into MiXCR, producing one record per CDR3 protein. This table holds about 150,000 distinct CDR3 sequences, around 20% found once. Sequenced: PBMCs. These receptors originate from a human donor in good health (CMV status not recorded). Some clones in this sample may be carry-over from other donors' samples.

The chain joins TRBV29-1 to TRBJ1-2; TRBD1 is a possible D gene (6 bases). The V gene's germline CDR1 is SQVTM and CDR2 ANQGSEA. This CDR3 spans 14 amino acids. V shed 7 bases and J shed 4 bases, with 19 bases lying between them. The CDR3 DNA reads TGCAGCGCCCGGATGGGGGCTAGGACCTATGGCTACACCTTC. Protein product: CSARMGARTYGYTF. The variable domain in full, completed from reference TRBV29-1 and TRBJ1-2, reads SAVISQKPSRDICQRGTSLTIQCQVDSQVTMMFWYRQQPGQSLTLIATANQGSEATYESGFVIDKFPISRPNLTFSTLTVSNMSPEDSSIYLCSARMGARTYGYTFGSGTRLTVV.

This clonotype was seen a few times. This chain links TRBV4-2 with TRBJ2-3, with D perhaps TRBD1 (5 bases). The CDR3 is 15 residues long. CDR1 and CDR2 (germline): LGHNA, YNFKEQ. V lost 6 bases to trimming and J lost 3 bases, with 16 bases between them. Here the CDR3 DNA reads TGTGCCAGCAGATCTCGCATAGGGGTGACAGATACGCAGTATTTT. This translates into CASRSRIGVTDTQYF.

J is TRBJ1-1 and V is TRBV19, with D possibly matching TRBD1 (6 bases). Trimming left V 7 bases short and J 5 bases short, with 17 bases between. CDR1 is LNHDA, CDR2 SQIVND, per germline (reference sequence). The CDR3 is 14 residues long. This CDR3 reads CASKMGGPRTEAFF. In nucleotides, the CDR3 is TGTGCCAGTAAAATGGGGGGGCCAAGGACTGAAGCTTTCTTT.

The chain links TRBV19 to TRBJ2-3; 9 nucleotides align to TRBD2. This CDR3 region has 14 residues. Germline-derived CDR1 and CDR2 are LNHDA and SQIVND (reference sequence). J lost 4 bases, V lost 3 bases, and 2 bases had no gene match. The CDR3 sequence: CASSISGGPDTQYF. The CDR3 nucleotides read TGTGCCAGTAGTATTAGCGGGGGACCAGATACGCAGTATTTT.